The next 11 T cell receptor beta chains were all read from a single sample in a study of T cell responses to AZD1222 COVID-19 vaccine. Clones were sequenced by immunoSEQ multiplex PCR, and TCRdb holds only the in-frame ones, with some missing. The sample holds under 70,000 clones, 60% to 85% seen once. This material consisted of peripheral blood, taken on day 0 of MenACWY control vaccination. Receptors originate from an adult in good health.

This rearrangement joins TRBV19 to TRBJ2-1; no clear D gene. CDR1 LNHDA and CDR2 SQIVND come from the germline V gene (reference sequence). With 3 bases removed from V and 1 base from J, the gap between germline ends came to 10 bases. The CDR3 extends over 15 amino acids. The CDR3 loop reads CASSMVPASYNEQFF. CDR3 in DNA: TGTGCCAGTAGTATGGTTCCAGCGTCCTACAATGAGCAGTTCTTC.

The chain links TRBV28 to TRBJ2-1; D possibly corresponds to TRBD2 (6 bases). Trimming removed 4 bases at V and 3 bases at J, with 7 bases between. The CDR3 has 13 residues. CDR1 MDHEN and CDR2 SYDVKM come from the germline V gene. CDR3 loop: CASSSGLYNEQFF. The DNA of the CDR3 is TGTGCCAGCAGTTCGGGACTCTACAATGAGCAGTTCTTC.

The chain joins TRBV7-6 to TRBJ2-7; D may be TRBD2 (6 bases). The CDR3 has 15 amino acids. V shed 0 bases and J shed 3 bases, with 12 bases lying between them. The germline V gene encodes CDR1 SGHVS and CDR2 FNYEAQ. The CDR3 nucleotides are TGTGCCAGCAGCTTAGCGGGGACTTTAAGCTACGAGCAGTACTTC. The encoded protein is CASSLAGTLSYEQYF.

This clone was counted a few times. The chain has TRBV6-1 and TRBJ2-3; tentatively, D is TRBD1 or TRBD2 (6 bases each). This CDR3 spans 15 amino acids. Germline V gene lookup returns CDR1 MNHNS and CDR2 SASEGT. Trimming left V 2 bases short and J 4 bases short, with 13 bases between. CDR3 amino acids: CASSETGADPDTQYF. CDR3 bases: TGTGCCAGCAGTGAAACGGGGGCGGACCCAGATACGCAGTATTTT.

V and J are TRBV9 and TRBJ2-2; D not resolved. Trimming shortened V by 0 bases and J by 2 bases, and 5 bases separated the two germline ends. CDR1 is SGDLS, CDR2 YYNGEE, per germline. The CDR3 has 14 amino acids. The CDR3 loop reads CASSVESNTGELFF. CDR3 DNA sequence: TGTGCCAGCAGCGTAGAATCTAACACCGGGGAGCTGTTTTTT.

The chain combines TRBV20-1 with TRBJ2-7, with TRBD2 identical over 8 bases. The junction had 16 bases not matched to a gene; V was cut back by 3 bases and J by 3 bases. CDR1 and CDR2 (germline): DFQATT, SNEGSKA (reference sequence). The CDR3 is 17 amino acids. As DNA, the CDR3 is TGCAGTGCTAGTCAAGGGGCTTGGGCGGGAGGTAGCTACGAGCAGTACTTC. Protein product: CSASQGAWAGGSYEQYF.

The V and J genes are TRBV28 and TRBJ1-1; D is undetermined. V dropped 0 bases and J dropped 1 base, with 6 bases sitting between them. The CDR3 contains 14 residues. Per the germline V gene, CDR1 is MDHEN and CDR2 is SYDVKM. CDR3 in amino acids: CASSLWRANTEAFF. CDR3 in DNA: TGTGCCAGCAGTTTATGGAGGGCGAACACTGAAGCTTTCTTT.

In its sample, this clone was seen once. This chain links TRBV6-2 or TRBV6-3 with TRBJ1-5, with TRBD1 matching 8 bases. V shed 4 bases and J 7 bases; nucleotides not matched to a gene: 9. The CDR3 has 15 amino acids. Germline V gene lookup returns CDR1 MNHEY and CDR2 SVGEGT. This CDR3 is CASSSPGGIEQPQHF. The DNA of the CDR3 is TGTGCCAGCAGTTCCCCAGGGGGCATCGAGCAGCCCCAGCATTTT.

This clone appeared a few times. V and J are TRBV9 and TRBJ1-3; TRBD1 might be the D (6 bases). CDR1 is SGDLS, CDR2 YYNGEE, per germline. V was pared by 3 bases and J by 0 bases, with 13 bases between. CDR3 size: 16 residues. In DNA form, the CDR3 reads TGTGCCAGCAGCGAGGGGGTCCATCTCTCTGGAAACACCATATATTTT. Translated, it gives CASSEGVHLSGNTIYF. Drawing the rest from reference TRBV9 and TRBJ1-3, the complete variable domain is DSGVTQTPKHLITATGQRVTLRCSPRSGDLSVYWYQQSLDQGLQFLIQYYNGEERAKGNILERFSAQQFPDLHSELNLSSLELGDSALYFCASSEGVHLSGNTIYFGEGSWLTVV.

The chain employs TRBV28 and TRBJ1-5; D is perhaps TRBD1 (6 bases). Germline CDR1 and CDR2: MDHEN and SYDVKM. V was trimmed by 4 bases and J by 1 base, leaving 20 bases between them. This CDR3 spans 18 amino acids. CDR3 bases: TGTGCCAGCAGTTACGGGGCCAGGGGACCCGGGAGCAATCAGCCCCAGCATTTT. This sequence encodes CASSYGARGPGSNQPQHF.

This clone has a single count. The rearrangement links TRBV28 to TRBJ1-1, with 8 bases lining up with TRBD1. V lost 7 bases and J lost 0; bases outside the gene matches: 4. This CDR3 comprises 14 residues. Germline CDR1 and CDR2: MDHEN and SYDVKM. The CDR3 DNA sequence: TGTGCCAGCACCACGACAGGGGTGAACACTGAAGCTTTCTTT. Protein sequence: CASTTTGVNTEAFF.